The 28 T cell receptor beta chains presented below share a single source sample, sequenced in a study of T cells in Graves' hyperthyroidism and ophthalmopathy. Template material for amplifying TCR beta CDR3 regions consisted of RNA transcripts. The HTBI primer set served for first-round RT-PCR of the TCR CDR3. One entry per CDR3 protein results from TCRdb running MiXCR on the multiplex PCR reads. The sample lists around 420,000 distinct CDR3 sequences, approximately 14% occurring once. The material sequenced was blood. The receptors derive from a woman younger than 30 with Graves' hyperthyroidism.

This clonotype was found many times. The rearrangement uses TRBV6-1 and TRBJ1-4; 7 bases are a match to TRBD1. Germline-derived CDR1 and CDR2 are MNHNS and SASEGT. The J segment lost 8 bases and the V segment lost 10 bases, leaving 7 bases of the junction unmatched. The CDR3 sequence is 12 residues long. The CDR3 nucleotides read TGTGCCACCGGACGCAGGGGGGAAAAACTGTTTTTT. Translation: CATGRRGEKLFF.

This clonotype was recorded at least ten times. The V and J genes are TRBV7-9 and TRBJ1-1; no definite D call. The CDR3 spans 13 residues. Germline V gene data show CDR1 as SEHNR and CDR2 as FQNEAQ (reference sequence). V was trimmed by 6 bases and J by 4 bases, leaving 12 bases between them. The CDR3, as DNA: TGTGCCAGCAGTTTAACTGGTGGCACTGAAGCTTTCTTT. It is translated as CASSLTGGTEAFF.

This clonotype was counted at least ten times. The V gene is TRBV6-1, the J gene TRBJ2-5; D not resolved. The CDR3 runs 15 residues. Trimming stripped 5 bases from V and 1 base from J, with 14 bases between. Germline CDR1 reads MNHNS; CDR2 reads SASEGT. The CDR3 nucleotides read TGTGCCAGCAGTTACGGAACGGGCGGCCAAGAGACCCAGTACTTC. Residues: CASSYGTGGQETQYF.

The V and J genes are TRBV5-1 and TRBJ1-6, with TRBD1 as a possible D gene (6 bases). This CDR3 region has 17 residues. In germline, CDR1 is SGHRS, CDR2 YFSETQ. The germline V and J ends were trimmed by 2 bases and 10 bases, with 22 bases remaining between them. The CDR3: CASSFGGGHISTSPLHF. In DNA form, the CDR3 reads TGCGCCAGCAGCTTTGGGGGGGGACATATCTCGACGTCACCCCTCCACTTT.

This clonotype was seen only a few times. A much larger clone lies one base from this, so it may be a read error. V and J are TRBV3-1 and TRBJ2-7; 10 bases are shared with TRBD1. Germline lookup yields CDR1 LGHDT and CDR2 YNNKEL (reference sequence). The CDR3 length is 16 residues. For the CDR3, the DNA is TGTGCCGGCAGCCAATCGGACAGGGGGGCTTCTGGCGAGCAGTACTTC. This codes for CAGSQSDRGASGEQYF.

This clonotype has a count of ten or more. The chain links TRBV2 to TRBJ2-3; D possibly uses TRBD1 or TRBD2 (5 bases each). Trimming shortened V by 5 bases and J by 11 bases, and 20 bases separated the two germline ends. CDR1 and CDR2 (germline): SNHLY, FYNNEI. The CDR3 is made up of 14 amino acids. CDR3 in DNA: TGTGCCAGCAGTCCCGGGACCTCTCTCGAGAGGCAGTATTTT. Translation: CASSPGTSLERQYF.

V and J are TRBV28 and TRBJ1-2, with D possibly being TRBD1 (6 bases). This CDR3 region has 16 residues. V gave up 6 bases and J gave up 1 base, with 18 bases separating them. In germline, CDR1 is MDHEN, CDR2 SYDVKM. CDR3 sequence: CASSLAYGGLNYGYTF. Here the CDR3 DNA reads TGTGCCAGCAGCCTGGCGTATGGGGGCCTTAACTATGGCTACACCTTC.

This clonotype was counted at least ten times. The CDR3 DNA reads as TGTGCCAGCAGTCCAAAGGGGGACCCTTACAATGAGCAGTTCTTC. Protein product: CASSPKGDPYNEQFF. The V and J genes are TRBV6-2 or TRBV6-3 and TRBJ2-1; D might be TRBD1 (6 bases). Germline-derived CDR1 and CDR2 are MNHEY and SVGEGT. CDR3 length: 15 amino acids. V was trimmed by 5 bases and J by 4 bases, leaving 15 bases between them.

This clonotype was detected many times. V usage is TRBV2 and J usage is TRBJ2-7; the D gene is possibly TRBD1 (6 bases). The germline CDR1 and CDR2 sequences are SNHLY and FYNNEI. V shed 1 base and J shed 6 bases, with 13 bases lying between them. This CDR3 region has 14 residues. CDR3 protein: CASSEDQGRLEQYF. The CDR3 DNA reads TGTGCCAGCAGTGAAGATCAGGGGCGCCTCGAGCAGTACTTC. The whole variable domain, filled in from reference TRBV2 and TRBJ2-7, reads EPEVTQTPSHQVTQMGQEVILRCVPISNHLYFYWYRQILGQKVEFLVSFYNNEISEKSEIFDDQFSVERPDGSNFTLKIRSTKLEDSAMYFCASSEDQGRLEQYFGPGTRLTVT.

The sample holds many counts of this clonotype. The chain combines TRBV19 with TRBJ2-2, with TRBD1 matching 10 bases. This CDR3 has 18 amino acids. V trimming: 10 bases; J trimming: 1 base; junction bases outside the gene matches: 15. Germline CDR1 LNHDA, CDR2 SQIVND (reference sequence). CDR3 bases: TGTGCCACCGCAAAGACAGGGGGCCGTGGTTGGAACACCGGGGAGCTGTTTTTT. Protein sequence: CATAKTGGRGWNTGELFF.

This clonotype was picked up many times. The CDR3 DNA sequence: TGTGCCAGCAGGCACGGACAGATAAACATTCAGTACTTC. Amino acids: CASRHGQINIQYF. V usage is TRBV7-9 and J usage is TRBJ2-4, with TRBD1 as a possible D gene (6 bases). The CDR3 sequence is 13 residues long. V was clipped by 6 bases and J by 6 bases, with 12 bases between them. Germline V lookup: CDR1 SEHNR, CDR2 FQNEAQ (reference sequence).

The chain's CDR3 is CASSEVGVSSYEQYF. The CDR3 coding sequence is TGTGCCAGCAGTGAGGTAGGGGTGAGCTCCTACGAGCAGTACTTC. The chain has TRBV7-9 and TRBJ2-7, with D possibly TRBD1 on 5 matching bases. Trimming cost V 6 bases and J 0 bases, with 15 bases left between them. Germline V gene lookup returns CDR1 SEHNR and CDR2 FQNEAQ (reference sequence). This CDR3 region has 15 residues. Variable domain in full (rest from reference TRBV7-9 and TRBJ2-7): DTGVSQNPRHKITKRGQNVTFRCDPISEHNRLYWYRQTLGQGPEFLTYFQNEAQLEKSRLLSDRFSAERPKGSFSTLEIQRTEQGDSAMYLCASSEVGVSSYEQYFGPGTRLTVT.

This clonotype has a handful of counts. This sequence joins TRBV2 and TRBJ2-5; D is tentatively TRBD1 or TRBD2 (7 bases each). This CDR3 is 16 amino acids long. The V gene lost 8 bases and the J gene lost 5 bases, with 24 bases spanning the gap. The germline V gene has CDR1 SNHLY and CDR2 FYNNEI. CDR3 sequence reads: CASGGGGSLAGETQYF. CDR3 nucleotides: TGTGCCAGCGGGGGAGGGGGCTCACTTGCAGGGGAGACCCAGTACTTC.

This clonotype showed up many times. The J gene is TRBJ2-7, the V gene TRBV4-1; D unclear. Germline V gives CDR1 MGHRA, CDR2 YSYEKL. Trimming stripped 1 base from V and 6 bases from J, with 10 bases between. This CDR3 spans 13 amino acids. This CDR3 is CASSQAVVSEQYF. DNA for the CDR3: TGCGCCAGCAGCCAAGCGGTCGTTTCCGAGCAGTACTTC.

This clonotype has ten or more counts. This rearrangement joins TRBV5-1 to TRBJ1-3; TRBD1 might be the D (6 bases). Germline V gene data show CDR1 as SGHRS and CDR2 as YFSETQ. This CDR3 spans 16 amino acids. The V end was cut by 1 base, the J end by 0 bases, with 11 bases between. The CDR3 region has the DNA TGCGCCAGCAGCTTGCGGGGGGCGAACTCTGGAAACACCATATATTTT. Protein product: CASSLRGANSGNTIYF.

This clonotype was seen repeatedly, ten times or more. The genes are TRBV7-9 and TRBJ1-2; the D is unclear. The CDR3 length is 15 residues. Trimming took off 0 bases at V and 4 bases at J, with 12 bases between the two ends. Germline V CDR1 and CDR2: SEHNR, FQNEAQ (reference sequence). CDR3 amino acids: CASSLATSGRYGYTF. The DNA of the CDR3 is TGTGCCAGCAGCTTAGCCACAAGTGGACGCTATGGCTACACCTTC.

At least ten counts were recorded for this clonotype. The chain carries TRBV30 and TRBJ2-1; D unclear. The germline V and J ends were trimmed by 3 bases and 0 bases, with 9 bases remaining between them. The CDR3 has 14 amino acids. Germline V gene lookup returns CDR1 GTSNPN and CDR2 SVGIG (reference sequence). The CDR3 region has the DNA TGTGCCTGGAGCCGGCCGAGCTCCTACAATGAGCAGTTCTTC. This gives the protein CAWSRPSSYNEQFF.

This clonotype was found a few times. The V gene is TRBV19, the J gene TRBJ2-7; D possibly uses TRBD1 or TRBD2 (5 bases each). V was clipped by 3 bases and J by 1 base, with 10 bases between them. Germline V gene data show CDR1 as LNHDA and CDR2 as SQIVND (reference sequence). The CDR3 runs 14 residues. The CDR3 nucleotides are TGTGCCAGTAGTATGGGGACGGGATCCTACGAGCAGTACTTC. Its translation: CASSMGTGSYEQYF. The complete variable domain, with remaining parts taken from reference TRBV19 and TRBJ2-7, reads DGGITQSPKYLFRKEGQNVTLSCEQNLNHDAMYWYRQDPGQGLRLIYYSQIVNDFQKGDIAEGYSVSREKKESFPLTVTSAQKNPTAFYLCASSMGTGSYEQYFGPGTRLTVT.

This clonotype was seen at least ten times. The chain links TRBV4-2 to TRBJ2-2, with TRBD2 matching over 7 bases. Germline CDR1 LGHNA, CDR2 YNFKEQ. The CDR3 spans 16 residues. V trimming: 1 base; J trimming: 5 bases; junction bases outside the gene matches: 7. Here the CDR3 reads CASSQVGAGRTGELFF. CDR3 DNA sequence: TGTGCCAGCAGCCAAGTCGGAGCGGGGCGGACCGGGGAGCTGTTTTTT.

This clonotype was detected ten times or more. The rearrangement uses TRBV5-1 and TRBJ2-7; 11 bases agree with TRBD1. Germline-derived CDR1 and CDR2 are SGHRS and YFSETQ. The CDR3 has 18 amino acids. V trimming: 4 bases; J trimming: 3 bases; junction bases outside the gene matches: 15. The CDR3 reads CASSNEPGQGALFYEQYF. Here the CDR3 DNA reads TGCGCCAGCAGCAACGAACCCGGACAGGGGGCCTTGTTCTACGAGCAGTACTTC. Full variable domain (rest looked up from reference TRBV5-1 and TRBJ2-7): KAGVTQTPRYLIKTRGQQVTLSCSPISGHRSVSWYQQTPGQGLQFLFEYFSETQRNKGNFPGRFSGRQFSNSRSEMNVSTLELGDSALYLCASSNEPGQGALFYEQYFGPGTRLTVT.

This clonotype was found many times. The chain combines TRBV6-5 with TRBJ2-2; D not resolved. CDR3 length equals 12 residues. The ends were cut back, 2 bases at V and 6 bases at J, with 4 bases in the middle. Germline V gene lookup returns CDR1 MNHEY and CDR2 SVGAGI. The CDR3 nucleotides read TGTGCCAGCAGTTACGGGGCCGGGGAGCTGTTTTTT. It is translated as CASSYGAGELFF.

This clonotype appeared many times. The chain carries TRBV5-1 and TRBJ2-7, with TRBD2 identical over 12 bases. J lost 6 bases, V lost 1 base, and 14 bases had no gene match. The CDR3 is made up of 18 amino acids. Germline CDR1 SGHRS, CDR2 YFSETQ. The CDR3 DNA follows: TGCGCCAGCAGCTTGAGAACCCAGACTAGCGGGAGCCTGACCGAGCAGTACTTC. Amino acids: CASSLRTQTSGSLTEQYF.

The rearrangement uses TRBV5-4 and TRBJ1-1, with D possibly matching TRBD1 (5 bases). Germline CDR1 SGHNT, CDR2 YYREEE (reference sequence). Trimming removed 4 bases at V and 4 bases at J, with 11 bases between. This CDR3 has 13 amino acids. This CDR3 is CASSMDTTTEAFF. In nucleotides, the CDR3 is TGTGCCAGCAGCATGGACACGACCACTGAAGCTTTCTTT.

There are many counts of this clonotype. The V and J genes are TRBV2 and TRBJ1-2; D may be TRBD1 (6 bases). Trimming pared 2 bases from V and 8 bases from J, leaving 21 bases between. Germline V CDR1 and CDR2: SNHLY, FYNNEI. The CDR3 contains 16 residues. The CDR3: CASSEQRPVQGRGYTF. The CDR3 nucleotides are TGTGCCAGCAGTGAACAGAGGCCGGTACAGGGCCGAGGCTACACCTTC. Full variable domain (rest looked up from reference TRBV2 and TRBJ1-2): EPEVTQTPSHQVTQMGQEVILRCVPISNHLYFYWYRQILGQKVEFLVSFYNNEISEKSEIFDDQFSVERPDGSNFTLKIRSTKLEDSAMYFCASSEQRPVQGRGYTFGSGTRLTVV.

This clonotype was observed at least ten times. This rearrangement joins TRBV6-2 or TRBV6-3 to TRBJ2-2, with 7 bases that match TRBD1. Germline V gene lookup returns CDR1 MNHEY and CDR2 SVGEGT. This CDR3 is built from 13 residues. V trimming: 8 bases; J trimming: 1 base; junction bases outside the gene matches: 1. The DNA of the CDR3 is TGTGCCAGCGACAGGGTGAACACCGGGGAGCTGTTTTTT. Its protein product is CASDRVNTGELFF.

This clonotype was detected many times. The J gene is TRBJ2-7, the V gene TRBV7-2; D is unresolved. Trimming took 4 bases from V and 2 from J, leaving 15 bases between them. CDR1 is SGHTA and CDR2 is FQGNSA in the germline V gene. The CDR3 sequence is 15 residues long. CDR3 protein: CASSSRPTGPYEQYF. The DNA for the CDR3 is TGTGCCAGCAGCTCGAGACCTACTGGGCCCTACGAGCAGTACTTC. Full variable domain (rest looked up from reference TRBV7-2 and TRBJ2-7): GAGVSQSPSNKVTEKGKDVELRCDPISGHTALYWYRQSLGQGLEFLIYFQGNSAPDKSGLPSDRFSAERTGGSVSTLTIQRTQQEDSAVYLCASSSRPTGPYEQYFGPGTRLTVT.

In the case of this clonotype: Since the CDR3 does not end with the conserved phenylalanine or tryptophan, this likely comes from a read error. The rearrangement links TRBV5-1 to TRBJ2-3; D is perhaps TRBD2 (5 bases). In germline, CDR1 is SGHRS, CDR2 YFSETQ. V was clipped by 4 bases and J by 0 bases, with 18 bases between them. The length of the CDR3 is 17 residues. This chain's CDR3 is CASSPGSGSLSTDTQYS. The CDR3 bases are TGCGCCAGCAGCCCCGGCTCGGGATCATTAAGCACAGATACGCAGTATTCT.

This clonotype has more than one count but fewer than ten. The DNA is omitted, as the CDR3 cannot be located on it reliably, and the CDR3 follows TCRdb's listing. The V call is TRBV28, the J call TRBJ2-2. With termini counted, the CDR3 has 13 amino acids. From germline, CDR1 is MDHEN and CDR2 SYDVKM. CDR3 sequence reads: CASSLLGTGSCFF.